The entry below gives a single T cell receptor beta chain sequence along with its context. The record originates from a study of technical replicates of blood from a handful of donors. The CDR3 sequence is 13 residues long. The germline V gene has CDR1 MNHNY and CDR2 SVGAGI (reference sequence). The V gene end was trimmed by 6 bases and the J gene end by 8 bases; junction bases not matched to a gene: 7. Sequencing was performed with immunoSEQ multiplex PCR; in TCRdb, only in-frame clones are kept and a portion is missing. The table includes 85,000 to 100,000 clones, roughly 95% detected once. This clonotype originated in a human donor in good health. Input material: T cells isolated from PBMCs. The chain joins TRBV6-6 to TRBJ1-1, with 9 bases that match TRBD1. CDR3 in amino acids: CASRAGQGSEAFF. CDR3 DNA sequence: TGTGCCAGCAGGGCGGGACAGGGAAGCGAAGCTTTCTTT.